Below are 29 T cell receptor beta chains sequenced from a single sample in a study of beta chain features in type 1 diabetes. All of the isolated RNA was reverse transcribed, so expressed TCRB transcripts were sequenced. TCRdb keeps only in-frame clones here, not all; method: immunoSEQ multiplex PCR. The sample consists of about 240,000 clones, roughly 30% of them appearing once. Material: central memory CD4+ T cells from blood. The receptor set was obtained from a man under 40 in good health.

This clone appeared a few times. The chain carries TRBV6-5 and TRBJ2-7; D not certain. Trimming left V 4 bases short and J 0 bases short, with 10 bases between. The CDR3 runs 14 residues. CDR1 is MNHEY, CDR2 SVGAGI, per germline. CDR3: CASSWSQSSYEQYF. As DNA, the CDR3 is TGTGCCAGCAGTTGGAGCCAGAGCTCCTACGAGCAGTACTTC.

The gene calls are TRBV28 and TRBJ2-1, with unresolved D. The CDR3 runs 14 residues. V lost 7 bases to trimming and J lost 0 bases, with 10 bases between them. Germline V gives CDR1 MDHEN, CDR2 SYDVKM. Here the CDR3 reads CASMGPSSYNEQFF. The CDR3 DNA reads as TGTGCCAGCATGGGTCCGAGCTCCTACAATGAGCAGTTCTTC.

This clone was counted only a few times. The chain joins TRBV2 to TRBJ2-1; D is undetermined. The CDR3 extends over 11 amino acids. Germline V CDR1 and CDR2: SNHLY, FYNNEI. V shed 6 bases and J shed 10 bases, with 10 bases lying between them. The CDR3 spells CASSPLGEQFF. The CDR3 coding sequence is TGTGCCAGCAGCCCCCTAGGAGAGCAGTTCTTC. The whole variable domain, remainder taken from reference TRBV2 and TRBJ2-1, is EPEVTQTPSHQVTQMGQEVILRCVPISNHLYFYWYRQILGQKVEFLVSFYNNEISEKSEIFDDQFSVERPDGSNFTLKIRSTKLEDSAMYFCASSPLGEQFFGPGTRLTVL.

This CDR3 reads CASSLEGTSGRRETQYF. CDR3 coding DNA: TGTGCCAGCAGCTTAGAAGGGACTAGCGGGAGGAGGGAGACCCAGTACTTC. V gene TRBV11-2 combines with J gene TRBJ2-5; 15 bases match TRBD2. V lost 0 bases and J lost 5; bases outside the gene matches: 4. Germline CDR1 reads SGHAT; CDR2 reads FQNNGV. The CDR3 has 17 residues.

This clone has only a few counts. The V and J genes are TRBV7-9 and TRBJ1-4; tentatively, D is TRBD1 (5 bases). Germline V gene data show CDR1 as SEHNR and CDR2 as FQNEAQ (reference sequence). The CDR3 totals 13 residues. Trimming stripped 8 bases from V and 8 bases from J, with 15 bases between. The DNA of the CDR3 is TGTGCCAGCTTGAGGTCGTGGGGCGAAAAACTGTTTTTT. Translation: CASLRSWGEKLFF.

This clone was counted between two and nine times. This sequence joins TRBV11-2 and TRBJ2-4; 7 positions agree with TRBD1. This CDR3 has 19 amino acids. The germline gives CDR1 SGHAT, CDR2 FQNNGV. The trim removed 4 bases at V and 0 bases at J, leaving 15 bases unmatched. This chain's CDR3 is CASSSLRDSKRIAKNIQYF. The CDR3 bases are TGTGCCAGCAGCTCGCTCCGGGACAGTAAAAGAATAGCCAAAAACATTCAGTACTTC.

This clone was counted a few times. The chain links TRBV30 to TRBJ2-7, with D possibly matching TRBD1 (6 bases). Deletions cut 3 bases from V and 6 bases from J, with 9 bases between. The V gene's germline CDR1 is GTSNPN and CDR2 SVGIG (reference sequence). The CDR3 contains 11 residues. CDR3 in amino acids: CAWRGDTEQYF. Written as DNA, the CDR3 is TGTGCCTGGAGGGGGGACACCGAGCAGTACTTC.

Only a few counts were recorded for this clone. This CDR3 is also generated by other DNA sequences in the sample. This sequence joins TRBV30 and TRBJ2-5; D not resolved. The germline V gene encodes CDR1 GTSNPN and CDR2 SVGIG (reference sequence). CDR3 length equals 11 residues. The ends were cut back, 0 bases at V and 4 bases at J, with 3 bases in the middle. CDR3 loop: CAWSVLETQYF. The DNA for the CDR3 is TGTGCCTGGAGTGTATTAGAGACCCAGTACTTC.

The CDR3 here is CASSERVAASGANVLTF. CDR3 bases: TGTGCCAGCAGTGAAAGGGTAGCGGCTTCTGGGGCCAACGTCCTGACTTTC. V is TRBV6-1 and J is TRBJ2-6; perhaps TRBD2 as D (6 bases). The CDR3 has 17 residues. V gave up 2 bases and J gave up 1 base, with 12 bases separating them. Germline V gives CDR1 MNHNS, CDR2 SASEGT.

This clone was seen a few times. The genes are TRBV7-9 and TRBJ2-5; D call uncertain. The V and J ends lost 1 base and 0 bases respectively, with 12 bases between them. The CDR3 sequence is 16 residues long. Germline V gives CDR1 SEHNR, CDR2 FQNEAQ (reference sequence). The CDR3 coding sequence is TGTGCCAGCAGCTTAGGTAGTCTTCTGTACCAAGAGACCCAGTACTTC. Residues: CASSLGSLLYQETQYF.

V is TRBV6-5 and J is TRBJ2-5; D gene uncertain. Germline V gene data show CDR1 as MNHEY and CDR2 as SVGAGI. This CDR3 is 13 amino acids long. The V end lost 5 bases, the J end lost 0 bases, and 7 bases lay between the germline ends. The CDR3 loop reads CASSVTHQETQYF. The DNA for the CDR3 is TGTGCCAGCAGTGTGACCCACCAAGAGACCCAGTACTTC.

The chain couples TRBV30 to TRBJ2-1; weak D call: TRBD2 (6 bases). Germline V gene lookup returns CDR1 GTSNPN and CDR2 SVGIG (reference sequence). The V end was cut by 3 bases, the J end by 0 bases, with 12 bases between. The CDR3 is made up of 15 amino acids. The CDR3 is CAWRGLSSSYNEQFF. The CDR3 DNA follows: TGTGCCTGGAGGGGACTGTCTAGCTCCTACAATGAGCAGTTCTTC. Drawing the rest from reference TRBV30 and TRBJ2-1, the complete variable domain is SQTIHQWPATLVQPVGSPLSLECTVEGTSNPNLYWYRQAAGRGLQLLFYSVGIGQISSEVPQNLSASRPQDRQFILSSKKLLLSDSGFYLCAWRGLSSSYNEQFFGPGTRLTVL.

V usage is TRBV7-2 and J usage is TRBJ1-1; D ambiguous. CDR1 is SGHTA, CDR2 FQGNSA, per germline. The CDR3 contains 14 residues. V lost 2 bases, J lost 5 bases, and 12 bases lay in between. DNA for the CDR3: TGTGCCAGCAGCTTACGTCAAGGGAGTACTGAAGCTTTCTTT. It yields the protein CASSLRQGSTEAFF.

This clone was found a few times. This chain links TRBV5-1 with TRBJ2-2; TRBD2 matches at 13 bases. V was clipped by 4 bases and J by 3 bases; unmatched bases: 3. The CDR3 totals 16 residues. Germline CDR1 reads SGHRS; CDR2 reads YFSETQ. CDR3 nucleotides: TGCGCCAGCAGCCCGGGACTAGCGGGATACACCGGGGAGCTGTTTTTT. Encoded protein: CASSPGLAGYTGELFF. Full variable domain (outside the CDR3, taken from reference TRBV5-1 and TRBJ2-2): KAGVTQTPRYLIKTRGQQVTLSCSPISGHRSVSWYQQTPGQGLQFLFEYFSETQRNKGNFPGRFSGRQFSNSRSEMNVSTLELGDSALYLCASSPGLAGYTGELFFGEGSRLTVL.

This clone has only one observation. J is TRBJ1-6 and V is TRBV18; 12 bases fit TRBD1. Trimming removed 2 bases from V and 10 bases from J; junction bases left unmatched: 6. The CDR3 consists of 16 residues. Germline-derived CDR1 and CDR2 are KGHSH and LQKENI. In nucleotides, the CDR3 is TGTGCCAGCTCACCAAGTCGGGACAGGGGGCAATCACCCCTCCACTTT. It translates to CASSPSRDRGQSPLHF.

This sequence joins TRBV28 and TRBJ2-3, with TRBD1 as a possible D gene (7 bases). V was cut by 5 bases and J by 4 bases, with 22 bases left in between. The length of the CDR3 is 17 residues. Germline V gene sequence: CDR1 MDHEN, CDR2 SYDVKM. CDR3 DNA: TGTGCCAGCAGTAGTCGGGCAGGGGGGACTGCCCCAGATACGCAGTATTTT. Residues: CASSSRAGGTAPDTQYF.

This clone came up many times. The genes are TRBV19 and TRBJ2-1; either TRBD1 or TRBD2 may supply D (5 bases each). The germline V and J ends were trimmed by 5 bases and 5 bases, with 7 bases remaining between them. Germline V CDR1 and CDR2: LNHDA, SQIVND (reference sequence). The CDR3 runs 12 residues. The CDR3: CASSRGDNEQFF. The CDR3 bases are TGTGCCAGTAGTCGAGGGGACAATGAGCAGTTCTTC.

This chain joins TRBV9 and TRBJ2-3; 7 positions agree with TRBD2. The ends lost 4 bases at V and 1 base at J; junction bases unmatched: 9. There are 16 residues in the CDR3. Looked up from germline, CDR1 is SGDLS and CDR2 is YYNGEE. The CDR3 sequence: CASSQRGEGRTDTQYF. CDR3 coding DNA: TGTGCCAGCAGCCAACGCGGGGAGGGCCGCACAGATACGCAGTATTTT.

This clone showed up just a few times. The J gene is TRBJ2-1, the V gene TRBV7-2, with 8 bases fitting TRBD2. After removal of 6 bases from V and 5 bases from J, the junction contained 9 bases not matched to a gene. The CDR3 loop spans 15 amino acids. CDR1 SGHTA and CDR2 FQGNSA come from the germline V gene. The DNA of the CDR3 is TGTGCCAGCAGGCCCGCGGGAGGCTTTAACAATGAGCAGTTCTTC. This translates into CASRPAGGFNNEQFF.

The chain is built from TRBV28 and TRBJ2-3; D possibly uses TRBD1 or TRBD2 (5 bases each). With 6 bases removed from V and 0 bases from J, the gap between germline ends came to 22 bases. Germline CDR1 is MDHEN and CDR2 is SYDVKM. The CDR3 is 18 residues long. The CDR3, as DNA: TGTGCCAGCAGCTCCGCCGTCCCTAAGGGACCGAGCACAGATACGCAGTATTTT. This codes for CASSSAVPKGPSTDTQYF.

This clone was observed a handful of times. This chain connects TRBV28 to TRBJ2-4, with D hard to call. Trimming left V 7 bases short and J 15 bases short, with 19 bases between. Looked up from germline, CDR1 is MDHEN and CDR2 is SYDVKM. This CDR3 spans 12 amino acids. CDR3 protein: CASTADLPTMYF. CDR3 DNA sequence: TGTGCCAGCACCGCGGACCTCCCAACCATGTACTTC.

CDR3 sequence: CASSVGSGGTYEQYF. In nucleotides, the CDR3 is TGTGCCAGCAGCGTAGGAAGCGGGGGGACCTACGAGCAGTACTTC. The chain links TRBV9 to TRBJ2-7, with 9 bases that match TRBD2. The ends lost 0 bases at V and 2 bases at J; junction bases unmatched: 3. This CDR3 has 15 amino acids. Germline CDR1 reads SGDLS; CDR2 reads YYNGEE.

The chain uses TRBV15 and TRBJ2-1; D unclear. CDR1 and CDR2 (germline): LNHNV, YYDKDF (reference sequence). This CDR3 has 14 amino acids. With 0 bases removed from V and 5 bases from J, the gap between germline ends came to 8 bases. The CDR3 sequence: CATSRDGMDNEQFF. The CDR3 DNA sequence: TGTGCCACCAGCAGAGACGGAATGGACAATGAGCAGTTCTTC.

In this sample, this clone turned up a few times. Since a much larger clone is just one base distant, this may be a read error. V is TRBV4-3 and J is TRBJ2-1, with 11 bases lining up with TRBD2. Trimming at V came to 1 base and at J to 2 bases, leaving 13 bases not matched to a gene. Germline V gene data show CDR1 as LGHNA and CDR2 as YSLEER. This CDR3 contains 20 residues. The CDR3 loop reads CASSQVGASGRRGAYNEQFF. For the CDR3, the DNA is TGCGCCAGCAGCCAAGTGGGTGCTAGCGGGAGGAGAGGGGCCTACAATGAGCAGTTCTTC.

The table lists this clone with a few counts. The J gene is TRBJ1-1, the V gene TRBV7-2; no reliable D call. The V end was cut by 0 bases, the J end by 1 base, with 3 bases between. Per germline, CDR1 SGHTA and CDR2 FQGNSA. CDR3 length: 13 residues. The CDR3 DNA reads TGTGCCAGCAGCTTAGCCCAGAACACTGAAGCTTTCTTT. This gives the protein CASSLAQNTEAFF.

The V gene is TRBV30, the J gene TRBJ1-3; D gene uncertain. CDR3 length: 14 amino acids. Per germline, CDR1 GTSNPN and CDR2 SVGIG (reference sequence). V lost 1 base and J lost 4, with 11 bases in between. The CDR3 sequence: CAWSADAAGNTIYF. The CDR3 DNA is TGTGCCTGGAGTGCCGACGCTGCGGGAAACACCATATATTTT.

This clone was seen more than once but under ten times. The genes are TRBV9 and TRBJ1-4; possible D gene TRBD1, 5 bases. CDR1 is SGDLS, CDR2 YYNGEE, per germline. The V gene lost 4 bases and the J gene lost 8 bases, with 21 bases spanning the gap. The CDR3 has 16 amino acids. The CDR3 DNA reads TGTGCCAGCAGCTCTTCAGGACGTGGGGCCTTAGAAAAACTGTTTTTT. Residues: CASSSSGRGALEKLFF.

J is TRBJ1-1 and V is TRBV5-1; perhaps TRBD1 as D (6 bases). The CDR3 is made up of 15 amino acids. Germline V lookup: CDR1 SGHRS, CDR2 YFSETQ. V gave up 4 bases and J gave up 1 base, with 14 bases separating them. The CDR3 sequence: CASSLADRANTEAFF. The CDR3 DNA is TGCGCCAGCAGCCTGGCGGACAGAGCGAACACTGAAGCTTTCTTT.

The table lists this clone with a few counts. V and J are TRBV7-2 and TRBJ2-5, with a tentative D call TRBD2 (5 bases). Germline-derived CDR1 and CDR2 are SGHTA and FQGNSA. Trimming took off 2 bases at V and 5 bases at J, with 12 bases between the two ends. This CDR3 has 14 amino acids. This chain's CDR3 is CASSLSGTRETQYF. CDR3 coding DNA: TGTGCCAGCAGCTTAAGCGGCACACGGGAGACCCAGTACTTC.